Below are 28 T cell receptor beta chains sequenced from a single sample in a study of blood T cell repertoires in COVID-19. Sequencing was performed with immunoSEQ multiplex PCR; in TCRdb, only in-frame clones are kept and a portion is missing. Among approximately 200,000 clones listed, about 87% were seen once. The sequenced material came from peripheral blood. These receptors came from a woman in her 30s with acute or convalescent COVID-19.

This rearrangement joins TRBV6-1 to TRBJ2-1; tentative D call: TRBD2 (6 bases). V lost 3 bases and J 3 bases, leaving 9 bases between the germline ends. The CDR3 covers 14 residues. CDR1 is MNHNS and CDR2 is SASEGT in the germline V gene. The CDR3: CASSELEGYNEQFF. The CDR3 DNA reads as TGTGCCAGCAGTGAGTTGGAGGGCTACAATGAGCAGTTCTTC.

This chain links TRBV12-3 or TRBV12-4 with TRBJ2-4; D not certain. The CDR3 spans 11 residues. With 8 bases removed from V and 8 bases from J, the gap between germline ends came to 10 bases. CDR3 in amino acids: CASRYLDIQYF. CDR3 DNA sequence: TGTGCCAGCCGTTATCTAGACATTCAGTACTTC.

The J gene is TRBJ2-1, the V gene TRBV11-3; 7 bases are a match to TRBD2. The germline gives CDR1 SGHNT, CDR2 YENEEA. V shed 2 bases, J shed 14 bases, and the junction held 9 bases outside the gene matches. The length of the CDR3 is 13 residues. CDR3 in amino acids: CASSLTPRTSKFF. The CDR3 bases are TGTGCCAGCAGCTTAACACCTCGGACTAGTAAGTTCTTC. Full variable domain (missing parts from reference TRBV11-3 and TRBJ2-1): EAGVVQSPRYKIIEKKQPVAFWCNPISGHNTLYWYLQNLGQGPELLIRYENEEAVDDSQLPKDRFSAERLKGVDSTLKIQPAELGDSAVYLCASSLTPRTSKFFGPGTRLTVL.

J is TRBJ2-7 and V is TRBV2, with TRBD1 matching over 8 bases. This CDR3 contains 13 residues. Losses at the gene ends were 6 bases for V and 7 bases for J; bases not matched to a gene: 8. The germline V gene has CDR1 SNHLY and CDR2 FYNNEI. CDR3 bases: TGTGCCAGCAGCACCGACAGGGGTGGGGAGCAGTACTTC. The encoded protein is CASSTDRGGEQYF.

As regards this clone: The sample carries other DNA sequences with the same CDR3. The chain joins TRBV24-1 to TRBJ2-6, with D uncertain. From germline, CDR1 is KGHDR and CDR2 SFDVKD. CDR3 size: 13 residues. V was cut by 10 bases and J by 4 bases, with 10 bases left in between. The CDR3 reads CATSLPGANVLTF. The DNA for the CDR3 is TGTGCCACGAGTCTTCCGGGGGCCAACGTCCTGACTTTC.

This chain connects TRBV3-1 (or the pseudogene TRBV3-2) to TRBJ2-1; D ambiguous. With 0 bases removed from V and 0 bases from J, the gap between germline ends came to 6 bases. The CDR3 loop spans 15 amino acids. The germline CDR1 and CDR2 sequences are LGHDT and YNNKEL (reference sequence). The CDR3 region has the DNA TGTGCCAGCAGCCAAGATCCGGGCTCCTACAATGAGCAGTTCTTC. This encodes CASSQDPGSYNEQFF.

The genes are TRBV28 and TRBJ2-1, with TRBD2 matching over 8 bases. Germline assignment: CDR1 MDHEN and CDR2 SYDVKM. Germline trimming cut 6 bases from V and 3 bases from J; bases unmatched to any gene: 10. The CDR3 contains 16 residues. The CDR3 sequence is CASSPPGSGVYNEQFF. The DNA of the CDR3 is TGTGCCAGCAGCCCCCCCGGTAGCGGGGTCTACAATGAGCAGTTCTTC.

The chain couples TRBV7-9 to TRBJ2-7, with D perhaps TRBD1 (6 bases). CDR1 is SEHNR, CDR2 FQNEAQ, per germline (reference sequence). The CDR3 has 15 amino acids. V was shortened by 4 bases and J by 5 bases, with 18 bases between the two germline ends. CDR3 in amino acids: CASSSLQGMYDEQYF. The CDR3 coding sequence is TGTGCCAGCAGCTCCCTACAGGGAATGTACGACGAGCAGTACTTC.

The V and J genes are TRBV18 and TRBJ2-7; the match to TRBD1 covers 8 bases. V was pared by 3 bases and J by 1 base, with 2 bases of the junction left unmatched. Per the germline V gene, CDR1 is KGHSH and CDR2 is LQKENI. This CDR3 region has 14 residues. CDR3 sequence reads: CASSPDRDSYEQYF. As DNA, the CDR3 is TGTGCCAGCTCACCGGACAGGGATTCCTACGAGCAGTACTTC. The whole variable domain, filled in from reference TRBV18 and TRBJ2-7, reads NAGVMQNPRHLVRRRGQEARLRCSPMKGHSHVYWYRQLPEEGLKFMVYLQKENIIDESGMPKERFSAEFPKEGPSILRIQQVVRGDSAAYFCASSPDRDSYEQYFGPGTRLTVT.

The V call is TRBV6-2 or TRBV6-3, the J call TRBJ1-1; TRBD1 is a possible D gene (5 bases). CDR1 is MNHEY and CDR2 is SVGEGT in the germline V gene. Trimming took 0 bases from V and 11 from J, leaving 22 bases between them. The CDR3 length is 16 residues. The DNA of the CDR3 is TGTGCCAGCAGTTACTCAACGGCGACCCTCCGACAGAGGGCTTTCTTT. Its protein is CASSYSTATLRQRAFF.

The genes are TRBV5-1 and TRBJ2-1; 11 bases are shared with TRBD2. The germline gives CDR1 SGHRS, CDR2 YFSETQ. Germline trimming cut 4 bases from V and 3 bases from J; bases unmatched to any gene: 3. The CDR3 covers 15 residues. The CDR3 spells CASSPLAGGYNEQFF. As DNA, the CDR3 is TGCGCCAGCAGCCCCCTAGCGGGAGGCTACAATGAGCAGTTCTTC.

DNA for the CDR3: TGTGCCAGCAGCGTTCCGGGACAGGTATATGGCTACACCTTC. Its translation: CASSVPGQVYGYTF. The chain combines TRBV6-5 with TRBJ1-2, with TRBD1 matching 8 bases. V lost 6 bases, J lost 5 bases, and 8 bases stayed unmatched. This CDR3 comprises 14 residues. Germline CDR1 is MNHEY and CDR2 is SVGAGI.

J is TRBJ2-2 and V is TRBV7-2; 14 bases are a match to TRBD2. The CDR3 runs 19 residues. Trimming at V came to 0 bases and at J to 4 bases, leaving 7 bases not matched to a gene. CDR1 and CDR2 (germline): SGHTA, FQGNSA. CDR3 DNA: TGTGCCAGCAGCTTAGCCTGGACTAGCGGGAGGCTCTCCACCGGGGAGCTGTTTTTT. Protein: CASSLAWTSGRLSTGELFF.

This clone has more than one count but fewer than ten. The chain links TRBV11-2 to TRBJ1-3; D unresolved. V was trimmed by 3 bases and J by 6 bases, leaving 12 bases between them. Germline CDR1 is SGHAT and CDR2 is FQNNGV. This CDR3 region has 14 residues. The CDR3: CASSFIRGSNTIYF. CDR3 bases: TGTGCCAGCAGCTTCATCCGGGGATCAAACACCATATATTTT. The whole variable domain, filled in from reference TRBV11-2 and TRBJ1-3, reads EAGVAQSPRYKIIEKRQSVAFWCNPISGHATLYWYQQILGQGPKLLIQFQNNGVVDDSQLPKDRFSAERLKGVDSTLKIQPAKLEDSAVYLCASSFIRGSNTIYFGEGSWLTVV.

CDR3 loop: CASSPGETRLFF. The CDR3 DNA reads TGTGCCAGCTCACCAGGGGAGACTAGGTTGTTCTTC. The chain has TRBV18 and TRBJ2-1; D is possibly TRBD2 (6 bases). Germline CDR1 is KGHSH and CDR2 is LQKENI. CDR3 length: 12 amino acids. With 2 bases removed from V and 15 bases from J, the gap between germline ends came to 14 bases.

The rearrangement uses TRBV30 and TRBJ1-2; D is uncertain. The CDR3 has 11 residues. The V gene lost 8 bases and the J gene lost 6 bases, with 13 bases spanning the gap. CDR1 is GTSNPN and CDR2 is SVGIG in the germline V gene (reference sequence). The CDR3 reads CAREAGNGYTF. As DNA, the CDR3 is TGTGCCCGGGAGGCGGGGAATGGCTACACCTTC.

V gene TRBV4-1 combines with J gene TRBJ2-7, with 10 bases that match TRBD2. With V trimmed by 2 bases and J by 1 base, 11 bases remained unmatched. Germline V CDR1 and CDR2: MGHRA, YSYEKL. The CDR3 is made up of 18 amino acids. The CDR3 protein is CASSQLSRASGSSYEQYF. The CDR3 coding sequence is TGCGCCAGCAGCCAATTATCCCGGGCTAGCGGGAGTTCCTACGAGCAGTACTTC.

The V and J genes are TRBV30 and TRBJ2-5; TRBD1 matches at 7 bases. The junction had 2 bases not matched to a gene; V was cut back by 1 base and J by 3 bases. The CDR3 covers 13 residues. CDR1 GTSNPN and CDR2 SVGIG come from the germline V gene (reference sequence). The CDR3 region is CAWSAGGEETQYF. In nucleotides, the CDR3 is TGTGCCTGGAGTGCAGGGGGAGAAGAGACCCAGTACTTC.

This chain joins TRBV2 and TRBJ2-7; 8 bases match TRBD2. The CDR3 extends over 14 amino acids. Trimming at V came to 7 bases and at J to 5 bases, leaving 10 bases not matched to a gene. Germline CDR1 reads SNHLY; CDR2 reads FYNNEI. The CDR3 DNA reads TGTGCCAGCACCGAACGGGGGGGCGTCCACGAGCAGTACTTC. This translates into CASTERGGVHEQYF.

This clone was observed a single time. This chain joins TRBV29-1 and TRBJ1-1; D remains ambiguous. The V gene lost 5 bases and the J gene lost 11 bases, with 6 bases spanning the gap. Germline V gene lookup returns CDR1 SQVTM and CDR2 ANQGSEA. This CDR3 is built from 8 residues. CDR3 DNA: TGCAGCGTTTCTCGTGCTTTCTTT. Translating gives CSVSRAFF. The variable domain in full, with the rest retrieved from reference TRBV29-1 and TRBJ1-1, is SAVISQKPSRDICQRGTSLTIQCQVDSQVTMMFWYRQQPGQSLTLIATANQGSEATYESGFVIDKFPISRPNLTFSTLTVSNMSPEDSSIYLCSVSRAFFGQGTRLTVV.

V is TRBV29-1 and J is TRBJ2-5; unclear D gene. Germline-derived CDR1 and CDR2 are SQVTM and ANQGSEA. The CDR3 has 13 amino acids. Trimming cost V 4 bases and J 4 bases, with 13 bases left between them. CDR3 amino acids: CSVGEAIGETQYF. CDR3 DNA sequence: TGCAGCGTTGGTGAAGCGATAGGAGAGACCCAGTACTTC.

This rearrangement joins TRBV6-5 to TRBJ2-2, with a tentative D call TRBD1 (6 bases). Trimming stripped 6 bases from V and 3 bases from J, with 11 bases between. CDR3 size: 14 residues. Germline V CDR1 and CDR2: MNHEY, SVGAGI. CDR3 bases: TGTGCCAGCAGCCACAGGGCGGACACCGGGGAGCTGTTTTTT. This translates into CASSHRADTGELFF.

The chain has TRBV5-1 and TRBJ1-1; D not certain. Trimming removed 4 bases from V and 6 bases from J, with 19 bases in between. Germline CDR1 is SGHRS and CDR2 is YFSETQ. The CDR3 contains 15 residues. DNA of the CDR3: TGCGCCAGCAGCCCTTTAGCCGACTTCTTAGCTGAAGCTTTCTTT. Its protein is CASSPLADFLAEAFF. The whole variable domain, filled in from reference TRBV5-1 and TRBJ1-1, reads KAGVTQTPRYLIKTRGQQVTLSCSPISGHRSVSWYQQTPGQGLQFLFEYFSETQRNKGNFPGRFSGRQFSNSRSEMNVSTLELGDSALYLCASSPLADFLAEAFFGQGTRLTVV.

The chain carries TRBV28 and TRBJ2-7; 7 bases are shared with TRBD2. The ends lost 11 bases at V and 7 bases at J; junction bases unmatched: 17. Germline loops: CDR1 MDHEN, CDR2 SYDVKM. The CDR3 loop spans 14 amino acids. CDR3 in amino acids: CAGSPGLLKPEQYF. In DNA, the CDR3 is TGTGCCGGCTCTCCGGGACTATTGAAGCCTGAGCAGTACTTC. Full variable domain (remainder filled in from reference TRBV28 and TRBJ2-7): DVKVTQSSRYLVKRTGEKVFLECVQDMDHENMFWYRQDPGLGLRLIYFSYDVKMKEKGDIPEGYSVSREKKERFSLILESASTNQTSMYLCAGSPGLLKPEQYFGPGTRLTVT.

J is TRBJ1-1 and V is TRBV10-3, with a tentative D call TRBD1 (6 bases). Germline lookup yields CDR1 ENHRY and CDR2 SYGVKD. The germline V and J ends were trimmed by 4 bases and 2 bases, with 17 bases remaining between them. The CDR3 loop spans 16 amino acids. This chain's CDR3 is CAISGVSGGVNTEAFF. The CDR3 nucleotides read TGTGCCATCAGTGGGGTCTCTGGGGGCGTAAACACTGAAGCTTTCTTT.

The chain couples TRBV24-1 to TRBJ2-1, with D possibly TRBD1 on 5 matching bases. The CDR3 is made up of 16 amino acids. The V end lost 0 bases, the J end lost 0 bases, and 8 bases lay between the germline ends. From germline, CDR1 is KGHDR and CDR2 SFDVKD. CDR3 sequence (DNA): TGTGCCACCAGTGATTTGGGGGCAAGCTCCTACAATGAGCAGTTCTTC. It yields the protein CATSDLGASSYNEQFF.

Notes on this clone: A read error may produce the germline difference seen at one junction end. The chain is built from TRBV30 and TRBJ2-1; 9 nucleotides line up with TRBD1. The CDR3 spans 12 residues. The germline CDR1 and CDR2 sequences are GTSNPN and SVGIG (reference sequence). The CDR3 protein is CACAAPGQGVLF. The DNA of the CDR3 is TGTGCCTGCGCAGCACCGGGACAGGGTGTACTCTTC.

This clone occurred once. CDR3 in DNA: TGCGCCAGCAGTGTTAGCGGCTCCTACAATGAGCAGTTCTTC. Protein: CASSVSGSYNEQFF. The chain combines TRBV10-1 with TRBJ2-1; maybe TRBD2 (6 bases). In germline, CDR1 is WNHNN, CDR2 SYGVQD (reference sequence). Trimming took 4 bases from V and 0 from J, leaving 7 bases between them. This CDR3 comprises 14 residues.